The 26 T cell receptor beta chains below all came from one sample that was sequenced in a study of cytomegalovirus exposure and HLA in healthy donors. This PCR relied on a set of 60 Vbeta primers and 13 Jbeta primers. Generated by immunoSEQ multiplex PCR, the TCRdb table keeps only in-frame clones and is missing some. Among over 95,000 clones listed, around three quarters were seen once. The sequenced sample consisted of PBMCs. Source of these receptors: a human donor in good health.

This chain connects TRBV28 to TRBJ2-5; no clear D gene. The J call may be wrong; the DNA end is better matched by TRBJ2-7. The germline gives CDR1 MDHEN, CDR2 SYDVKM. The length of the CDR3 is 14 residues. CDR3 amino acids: CASSVRGNLYEQYF. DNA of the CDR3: TGTGCCAGCAGTGTGAGAGGCAATCTCTACGAGCAGTACTTC.

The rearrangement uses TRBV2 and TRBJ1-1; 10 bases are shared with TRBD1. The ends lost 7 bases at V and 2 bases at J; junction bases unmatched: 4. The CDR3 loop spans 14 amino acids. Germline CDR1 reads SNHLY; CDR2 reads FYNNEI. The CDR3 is CASTRDRGNTEAFF. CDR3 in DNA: TGTGCCAGCACCCGGGACAGGGGAAACACTGAAGCTTTCTTT. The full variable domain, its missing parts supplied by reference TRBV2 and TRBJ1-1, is EPEVTQTPSHQVTQMGQEVILRCVPISNHLYFYWYRQILGQKVEFLVSFYNNEISEKSEIFDDQFSVERPDGSNFTLKIRSTKLEDSAMYFCASTRDRGNTEAFFGQGTRLTVV.

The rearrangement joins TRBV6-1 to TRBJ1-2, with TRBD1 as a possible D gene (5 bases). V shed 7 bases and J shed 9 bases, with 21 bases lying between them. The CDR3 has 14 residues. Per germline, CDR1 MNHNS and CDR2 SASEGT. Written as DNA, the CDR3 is TGTGCCAGCACCTCGGGATACCCTCGGGGGAGCTACACCTTC. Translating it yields CASTSGYPRGSYTF.

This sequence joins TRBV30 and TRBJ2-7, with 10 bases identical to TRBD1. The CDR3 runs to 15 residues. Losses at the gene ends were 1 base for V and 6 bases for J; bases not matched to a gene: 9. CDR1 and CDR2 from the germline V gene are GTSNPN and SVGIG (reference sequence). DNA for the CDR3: TGTGCCTGGAGTGCTAGGGACAGGGGTCCCTCCGAGCAGTACTTC. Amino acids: CAWSARDRGPSEQYF.

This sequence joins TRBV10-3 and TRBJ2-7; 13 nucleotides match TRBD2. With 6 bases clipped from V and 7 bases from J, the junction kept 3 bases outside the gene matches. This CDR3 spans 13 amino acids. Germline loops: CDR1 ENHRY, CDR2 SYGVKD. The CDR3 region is CAIRGLAGQEQYF. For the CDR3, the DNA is TGTGCCATCAGGGGACTAGCGGGACAAGAGCAGTACTTC.

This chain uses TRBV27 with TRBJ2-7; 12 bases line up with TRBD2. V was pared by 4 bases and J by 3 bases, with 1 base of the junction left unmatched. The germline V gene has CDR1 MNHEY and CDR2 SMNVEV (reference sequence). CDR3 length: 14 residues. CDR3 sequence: CASSWTSGIYEQYF. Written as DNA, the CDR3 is TGTGCCAGCAGTTGGACTAGCGGGATCTACGAGCAGTACTTC.

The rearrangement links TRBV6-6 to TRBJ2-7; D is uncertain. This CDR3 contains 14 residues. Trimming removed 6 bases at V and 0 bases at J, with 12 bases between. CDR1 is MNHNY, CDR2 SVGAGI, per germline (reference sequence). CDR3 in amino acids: CASSSTESSYEQYF. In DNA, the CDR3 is TGTGCCAGCAGCTCTACAGAGAGCTCCTACGAGCAGTACTTC.

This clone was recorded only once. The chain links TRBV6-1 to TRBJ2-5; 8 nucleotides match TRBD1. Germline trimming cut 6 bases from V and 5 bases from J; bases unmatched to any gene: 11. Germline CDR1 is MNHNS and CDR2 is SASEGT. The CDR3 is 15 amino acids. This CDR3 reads CASSEGQDGPETQYF. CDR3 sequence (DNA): TGTGCCAGCAGCGAGGGACAGGATGGTCCGGAGACCCAGTACTTC.

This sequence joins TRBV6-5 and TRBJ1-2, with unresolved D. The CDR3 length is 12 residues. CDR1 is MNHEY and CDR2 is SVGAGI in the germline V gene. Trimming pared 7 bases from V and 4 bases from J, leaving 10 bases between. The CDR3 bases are TGTGCCAGCACCCAGGTTGGCTATGGCTACACCTTC. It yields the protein CASTQVGYGYTF.

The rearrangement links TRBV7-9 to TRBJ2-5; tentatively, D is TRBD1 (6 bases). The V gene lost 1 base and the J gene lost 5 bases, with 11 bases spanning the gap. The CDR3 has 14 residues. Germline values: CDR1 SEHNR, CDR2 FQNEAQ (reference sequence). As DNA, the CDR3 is TGTGCCAGCAGCTTAGTACAGGGATGGGAGACCCAGTACTTC. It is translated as CASSLVQGWETQYF. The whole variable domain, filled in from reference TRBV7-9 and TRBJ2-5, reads DTGVSQNPRHKITKRGQNVTFRCDPISEHNRLYWYRQTLGQGPEFLTYFQNEAQLEKSRLLSDRFSAERPKGSFSTLEIQRTEQGDSAMYLCASSLVQGWETQYFGPGTRLLVL.

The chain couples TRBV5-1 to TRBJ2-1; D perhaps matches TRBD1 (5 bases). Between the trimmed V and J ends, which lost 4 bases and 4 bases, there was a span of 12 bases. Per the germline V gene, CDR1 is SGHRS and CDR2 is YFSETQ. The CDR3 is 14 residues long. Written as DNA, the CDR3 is TGCGCCAGCAGCACCCAAGACAGATACAATGAGCAGTTCTTC. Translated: CASSTQDRYNEQFF.

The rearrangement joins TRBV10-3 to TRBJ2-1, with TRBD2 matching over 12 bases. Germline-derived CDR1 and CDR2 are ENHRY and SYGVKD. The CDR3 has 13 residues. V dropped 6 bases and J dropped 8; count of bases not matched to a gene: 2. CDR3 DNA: TGTGCCATCAGCCTAGCGGGGGGGCATGAGCAGTTCTTC. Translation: CAISLAGGHEQFF.

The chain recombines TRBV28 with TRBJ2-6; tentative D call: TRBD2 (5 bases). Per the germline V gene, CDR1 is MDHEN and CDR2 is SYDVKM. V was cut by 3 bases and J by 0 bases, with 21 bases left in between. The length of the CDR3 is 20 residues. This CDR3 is CASSFLLALTRTSGANVLTF. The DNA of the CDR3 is TGTGCCAGCAGTTTTTTGCTAGCCCTAACTAGGACCTCTGGGGCCAACGTCCTGACTTTC. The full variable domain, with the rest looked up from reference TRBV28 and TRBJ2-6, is DVKVTQSSRYLVKRTGEKVFLECVQDMDHENMFWYRQDPGLGLRLIYFSYDVKMKEKGDIPEGYSVSREKKERFSLILESASTNQTSMYLCASSFLLALTRTSGANVLTFGAGSRLTVL.

The CDR3 DNA follows: TGTGCCTGTAAGGTGGGAGTGGCAGATACGCAGTATTTT. This codes for CACKVGVADTQYF. The J gene is TRBJ2-3, the V gene TRBV30, with D possibly matching TRBD2 (5 bases). This CDR3 is built from 13 residues. Trimming stripped 6 bases from V and 4 bases from J, with 14 bases between. Germline CDR1 GTSNPN, CDR2 SVGIG (reference sequence).

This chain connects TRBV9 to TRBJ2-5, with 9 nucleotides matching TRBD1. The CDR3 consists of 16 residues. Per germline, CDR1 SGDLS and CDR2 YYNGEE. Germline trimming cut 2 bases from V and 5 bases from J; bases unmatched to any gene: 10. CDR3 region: CASSVSQGAGVETQYF. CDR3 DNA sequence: TGTGCCAGCAGCGTGTCACAGGGGGCAGGGGTGGAGACCCAGTACTTC.

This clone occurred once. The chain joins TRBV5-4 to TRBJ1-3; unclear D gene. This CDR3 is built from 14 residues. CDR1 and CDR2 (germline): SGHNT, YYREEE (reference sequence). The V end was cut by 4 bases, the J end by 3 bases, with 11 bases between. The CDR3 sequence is CASSPAADGNTIYF. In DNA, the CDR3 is TGTGCCAGCAGCCCGGCGGCGGATGGAAACACCATATATTTT.

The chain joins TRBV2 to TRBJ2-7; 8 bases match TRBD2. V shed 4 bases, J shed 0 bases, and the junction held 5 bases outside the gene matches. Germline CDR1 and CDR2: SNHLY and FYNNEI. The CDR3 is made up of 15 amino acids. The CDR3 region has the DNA TGTGCCAGCAGTGCCGGGGGGGAGAGCTCCTACGAGCAGTACTTC. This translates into CASSAGGESSYEQYF.

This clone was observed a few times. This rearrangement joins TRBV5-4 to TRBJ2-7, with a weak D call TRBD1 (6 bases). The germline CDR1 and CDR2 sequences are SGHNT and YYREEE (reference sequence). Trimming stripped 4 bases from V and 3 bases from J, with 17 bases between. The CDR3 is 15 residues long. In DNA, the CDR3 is TGTGCCAGCAGCCCCACGGGACACAGCGACTACGAGCAGTACTTC. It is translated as CASSPTGHSDYEQYF.

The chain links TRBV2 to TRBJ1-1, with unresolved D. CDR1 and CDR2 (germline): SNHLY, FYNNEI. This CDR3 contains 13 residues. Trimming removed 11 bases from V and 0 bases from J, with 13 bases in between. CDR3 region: CAGNLDLNTEAFF. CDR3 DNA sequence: TGTGCCGGAAACCTAGACCTGAACACTGAAGCTTTCTTT. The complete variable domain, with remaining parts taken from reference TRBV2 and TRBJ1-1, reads EPEVTQTPSHQVTQMGQEVILRCVPISNHLYFYWYRQILGQKVEFLVSFYNNEISEKSEIFDDQFSVERPDGSNFTLKIRSTKLEDSAMYFCAGNLDLNTEAFFGQGTRLTVV.

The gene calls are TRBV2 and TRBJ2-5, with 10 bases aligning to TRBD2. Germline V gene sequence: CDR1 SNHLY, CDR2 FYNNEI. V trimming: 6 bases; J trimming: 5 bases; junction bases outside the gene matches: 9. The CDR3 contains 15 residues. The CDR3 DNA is TGTGCCAGCAGGGATGGACTAGCGGAGTGGGAGACCCAGTACTTC. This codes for CASRDGLAEWETQYF.

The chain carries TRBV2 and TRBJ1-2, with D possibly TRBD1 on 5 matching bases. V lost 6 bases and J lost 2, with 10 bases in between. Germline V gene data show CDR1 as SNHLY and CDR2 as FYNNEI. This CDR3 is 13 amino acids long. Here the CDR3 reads CASRTESNYGYTF. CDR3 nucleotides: TGTGCCAGCAGGACAGAGTCAAACTATGGCTACACCTTC.

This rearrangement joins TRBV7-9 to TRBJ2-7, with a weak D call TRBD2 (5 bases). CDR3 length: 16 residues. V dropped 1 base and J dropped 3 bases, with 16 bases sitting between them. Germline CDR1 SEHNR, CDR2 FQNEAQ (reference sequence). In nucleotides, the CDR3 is TGTGCCAGCAGCTTAGTGATCAGCGGAGGCGGCTACGAGCAGTACTTC. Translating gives CASSLVISGGGYEQYF.

The chain's CDR3 is CASTRQADQPQHF. The CDR3 DNA reads as TGTGCCAGTACCAGACAGGCGGATCAGCCCCAGCATTTT. This chain joins TRBV19 and TRBJ1-5, with D possibly being TRBD1 (6 bases). V was trimmed by 7 bases and J by 5 bases, leaving 12 bases between them. The CDR3 sequence is 13 residues long. Germline V CDR1 and CDR2: LNHDA, SQIVND (reference sequence).

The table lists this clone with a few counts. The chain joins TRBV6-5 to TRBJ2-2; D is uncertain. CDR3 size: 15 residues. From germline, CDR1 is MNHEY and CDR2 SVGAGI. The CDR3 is CSTSRLASNTGELFF. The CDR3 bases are TGTTCGACCTCACGACTGGCCTCGAACACCGGGGAGCTGTTTTTT.

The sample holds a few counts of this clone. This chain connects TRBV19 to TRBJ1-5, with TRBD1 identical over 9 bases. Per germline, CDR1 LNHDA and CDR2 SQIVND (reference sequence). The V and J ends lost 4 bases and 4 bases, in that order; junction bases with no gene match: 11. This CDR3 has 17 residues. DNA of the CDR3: TGTGCCAGTAGTACCGGCCTGAGGACAGGGGAGAATCAGCCCCAGCATTTT. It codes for CASSTGLRTGENQPQHF.

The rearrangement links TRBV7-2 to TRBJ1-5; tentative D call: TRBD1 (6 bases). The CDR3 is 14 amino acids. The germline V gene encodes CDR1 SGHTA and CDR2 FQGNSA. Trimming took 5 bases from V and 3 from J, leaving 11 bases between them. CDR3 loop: CASSAGQYNQPQHF. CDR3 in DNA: TGTGCCAGCAGCGCTGGACAGTACAATCAGCCCCAGCATTTT.